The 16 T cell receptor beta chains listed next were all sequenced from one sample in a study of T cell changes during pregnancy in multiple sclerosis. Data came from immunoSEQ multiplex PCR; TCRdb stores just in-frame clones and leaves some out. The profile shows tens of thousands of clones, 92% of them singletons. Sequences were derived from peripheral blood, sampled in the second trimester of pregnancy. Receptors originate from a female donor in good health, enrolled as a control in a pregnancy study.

DNA of the CDR3: TGTGCCACCAGCAGGGGGACAGGCGATGAGCAGTTCTTC. This gives the protein CATSRGTGDEQFF. The chain couples TRBV15 to TRBJ2-1; 8 bases agree with TRBD1. This CDR3 contains 13 residues. From germline, CDR1 is LNHNV and CDR2 YYDKDF (reference sequence). V shed 3 bases, J shed 8 bases, and the junction held 3 bases outside the gene matches.

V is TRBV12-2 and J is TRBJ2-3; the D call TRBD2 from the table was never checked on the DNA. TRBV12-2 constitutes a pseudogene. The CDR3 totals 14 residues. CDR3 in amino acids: CAKGVSNSTDTQYF. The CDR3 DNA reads TGTGCAAAAGGAGTCTCTAATAGCACAGATACGCAGTATTTT.

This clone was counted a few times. In nucleotides, the CDR3 is TGTGCCAGCAGCCTTCGTGGGACAGGTGAAAAACTGTTTTTT. Amino acids: CASSLRGTGEKLFF. The rearrangement links TRBV11-2 to TRBJ1-4; 8 positions agree with TRBD1. The CDR3 consists of 14 residues. Trimming removed 5 bases from V and 7 bases from J; junction bases left unmatched: 6. CDR1 is SGHAT, CDR2 FQNNGV, per germline.

The CDR3 DNA sequence: TGTGCCAGCAGCTTATCGACTAGCGTGAGTGAGCAGTTCTTC. As protein: CASSLSTSVSEQFF. This chain uses TRBV7-3 with TRBJ2-1; 8 bases match TRBD2. Looked up from germline, CDR1 is SGHTA and CDR2 is FQGTGA. After removal of 2 bases from V and 9 bases from J, the junction contained 6 bases not matched to a gene. CDR3 length: 14 amino acids. Based on the CDR3 plus reference TRBV7-3 and TRBJ2-1, the full variable domain is GAGVSQTPSNKVTEKGKYVELRCDPISGHTALYWYRQSLGQGPEFLIYFQGTGAADDSGLPNDRFFAVRPEGSVSTLKIQRTERGDSAVYLCASSLSTSVSEQFFGPGTRLTVL.

The CDR3 loop reads CASSTGGATNEKLFF. The CDR3 DNA sequence: TGTGCCAGCAGTACGGGGGGCGCAACTAATGAAAAACTGTTTTTT. The chain couples TRBV28 to TRBJ1-4; D possibly corresponds to TRBD1 (6 bases). The germline V gene has CDR1 MDHEN and CDR2 SYDVKM. Deletions cut 5 bases from V and 0 bases from J, with 10 bases between. This CDR3 has 15 amino acids.

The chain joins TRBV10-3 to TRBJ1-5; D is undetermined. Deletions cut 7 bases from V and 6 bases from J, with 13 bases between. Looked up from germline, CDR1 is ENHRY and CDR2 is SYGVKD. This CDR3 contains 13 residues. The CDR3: CAIKVGEGQPQHF. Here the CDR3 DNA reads TGTGCCATCAAGGTCGGGGAGGGTCAGCCCCAGCATTTT.

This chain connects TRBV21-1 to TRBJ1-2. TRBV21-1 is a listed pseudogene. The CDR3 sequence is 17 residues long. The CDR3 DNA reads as TGTGCCAGCAGCAAAAAGGGGAAACAGGGAGGGTTGGGTGGCTACACCTTC. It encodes CASSKKGKQGGLGGYTF.

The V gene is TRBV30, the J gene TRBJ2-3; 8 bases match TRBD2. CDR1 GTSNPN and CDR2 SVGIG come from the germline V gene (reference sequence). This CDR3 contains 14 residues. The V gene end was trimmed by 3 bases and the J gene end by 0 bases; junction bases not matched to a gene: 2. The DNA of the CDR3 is TGTGCCTGGAGGGGACTAGTGAGCACAGATACGCAGTATTTT. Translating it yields CAWRGLVSTDTQYF.

The CDR3 sequence: CASSIQAPPSNTEAFF. The CDR3 DNA reads TGTGCCAGTAGTATACAGGCGCCCCCTTCGAACACTGAAGCTTTCTTT. The V gene is TRBV19, the J gene TRBJ1-1; D is ambiguous. Germline loops: CDR1 LNHDA, CDR2 SQIVND (reference sequence). V was pared by 2 bases and J by 1 base, with 14 bases between. The CDR3 has 16 residues.

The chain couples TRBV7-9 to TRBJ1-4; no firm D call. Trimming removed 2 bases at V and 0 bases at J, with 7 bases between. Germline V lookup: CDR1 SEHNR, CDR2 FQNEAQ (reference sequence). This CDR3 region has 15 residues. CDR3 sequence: CASSLRGATNEKLFF. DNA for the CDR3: TGTGCCAGCAGCTTACGGGGTGCAACTAATGAAAAACTGTTTTTT.

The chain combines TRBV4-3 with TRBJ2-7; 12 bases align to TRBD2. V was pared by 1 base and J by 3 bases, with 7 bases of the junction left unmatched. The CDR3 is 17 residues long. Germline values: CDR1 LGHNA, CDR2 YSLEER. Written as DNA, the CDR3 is TGCGCCAGCAGCCAAGCCTCTAGCGGGAGGGCCCACTACGAGCAGTACTTC. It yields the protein CASSQASSGRAHYEQYF.

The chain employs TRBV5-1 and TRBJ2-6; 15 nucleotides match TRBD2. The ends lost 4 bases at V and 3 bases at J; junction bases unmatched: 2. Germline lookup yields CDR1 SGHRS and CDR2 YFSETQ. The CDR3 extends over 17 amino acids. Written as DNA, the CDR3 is TGCGCCAGCAGCGGGGGACTAGCGGGAGGTGGGGCCAACGTCCTGACTTTC. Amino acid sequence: CASSGGLAGGGANVLTF. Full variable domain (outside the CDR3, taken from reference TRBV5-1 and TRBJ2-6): KAGVTQTPRYLIKTRGQQVTLSCSPISGHRSVSWYQQTPGQGLQFLFEYFSETQRNKGNFPGRFSGRQFSNSRSEMNVSTLELGDSALYLCASSGGLAGGGANVLTFGAGSRLTVL.

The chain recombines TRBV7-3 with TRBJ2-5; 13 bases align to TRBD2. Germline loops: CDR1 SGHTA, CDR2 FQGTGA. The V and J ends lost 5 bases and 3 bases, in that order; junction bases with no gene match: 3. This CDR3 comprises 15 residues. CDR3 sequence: CASSQGLAGEETQYF. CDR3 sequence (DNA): TGTGCCAGCAGCCAAGGACTAGCGGGAGAAGAGACCCAGTACTTC.

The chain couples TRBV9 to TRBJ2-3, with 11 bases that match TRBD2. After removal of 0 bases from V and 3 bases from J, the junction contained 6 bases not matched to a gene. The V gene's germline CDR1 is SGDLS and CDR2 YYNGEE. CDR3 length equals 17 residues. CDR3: CASSVGRTSGLTDTQYF. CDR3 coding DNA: TGTGCCAGCAGCGTAGGTCGGACTAGCGGGCTTACAGATACGCAGTATTTT. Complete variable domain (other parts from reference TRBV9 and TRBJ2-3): DSGVTQTPKHLITATGQRVTLRCSPRSGDLSVYWYQQSLDQGLQFLIQYYNGEERAKGNILERFSAQQFPDLHSELNLSSLELGDSALYFCASSVGRTSGLTDTQYFGPGTRLTVL.

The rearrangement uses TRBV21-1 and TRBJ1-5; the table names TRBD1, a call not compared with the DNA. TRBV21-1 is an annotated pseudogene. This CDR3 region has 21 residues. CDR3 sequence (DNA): TGTGCCAGCAGCAACCCCCACCGCGCCCGGGTAGGGGGTAATGGCAATCAGCCCCAGCATTTT. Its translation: CASSNPHRARVGGNGNQPQHF.

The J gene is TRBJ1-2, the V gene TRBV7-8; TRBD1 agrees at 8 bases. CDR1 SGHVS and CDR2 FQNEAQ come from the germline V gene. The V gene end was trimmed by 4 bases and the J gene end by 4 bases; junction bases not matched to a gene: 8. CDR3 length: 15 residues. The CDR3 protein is CASSSISGGGYGYTF. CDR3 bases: TGTGCCAGCAGCTCCATTTCAGGGGGCGGCTATGGCTACACCTTC.